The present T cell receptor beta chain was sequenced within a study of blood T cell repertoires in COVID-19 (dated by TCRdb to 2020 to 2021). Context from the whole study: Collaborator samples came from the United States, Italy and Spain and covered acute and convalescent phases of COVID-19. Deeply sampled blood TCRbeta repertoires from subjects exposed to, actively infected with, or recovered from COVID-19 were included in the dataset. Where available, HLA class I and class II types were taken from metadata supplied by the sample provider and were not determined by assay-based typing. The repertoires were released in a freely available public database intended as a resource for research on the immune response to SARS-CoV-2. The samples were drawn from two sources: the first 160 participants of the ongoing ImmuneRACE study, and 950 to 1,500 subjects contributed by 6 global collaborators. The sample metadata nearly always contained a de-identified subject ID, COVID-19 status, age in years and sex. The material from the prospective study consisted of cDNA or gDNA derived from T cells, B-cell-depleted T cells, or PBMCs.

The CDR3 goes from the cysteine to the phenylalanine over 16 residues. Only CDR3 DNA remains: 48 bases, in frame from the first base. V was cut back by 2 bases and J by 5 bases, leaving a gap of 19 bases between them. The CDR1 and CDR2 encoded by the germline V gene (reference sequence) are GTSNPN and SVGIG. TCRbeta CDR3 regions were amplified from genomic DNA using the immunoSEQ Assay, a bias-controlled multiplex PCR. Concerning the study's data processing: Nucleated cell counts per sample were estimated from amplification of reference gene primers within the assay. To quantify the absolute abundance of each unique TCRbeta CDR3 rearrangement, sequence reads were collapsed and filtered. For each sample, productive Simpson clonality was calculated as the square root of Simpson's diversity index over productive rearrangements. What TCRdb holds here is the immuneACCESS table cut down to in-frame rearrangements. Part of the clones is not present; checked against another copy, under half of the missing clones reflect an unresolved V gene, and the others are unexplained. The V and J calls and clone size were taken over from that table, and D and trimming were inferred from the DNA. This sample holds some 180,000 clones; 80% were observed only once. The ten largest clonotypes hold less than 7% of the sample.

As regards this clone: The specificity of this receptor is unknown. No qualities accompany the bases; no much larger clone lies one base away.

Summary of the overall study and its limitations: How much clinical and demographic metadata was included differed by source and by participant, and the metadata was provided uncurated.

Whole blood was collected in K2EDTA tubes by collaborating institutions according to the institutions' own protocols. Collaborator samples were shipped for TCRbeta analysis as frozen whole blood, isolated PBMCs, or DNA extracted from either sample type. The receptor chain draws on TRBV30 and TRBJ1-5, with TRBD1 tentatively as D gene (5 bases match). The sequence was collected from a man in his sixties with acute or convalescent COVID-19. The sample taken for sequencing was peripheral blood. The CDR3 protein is CAWSPPGVGWDQPQHF. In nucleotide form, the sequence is TGTGCCTGGAGTCCCCCGGGGGTTGGATGGGATCAGCCCCAGCATTTT.